This TCR beta chain came from a study of cytomegalovirus exposure and HLA in healthy donors. Use of 60 Vbeta and 13 Jbeta primers characterized the PCR. Sequencing used immunoSEQ multiplex PCR; TCRdb keeps in-frame clones, though not all of them. Among 90,000 to 120,000 clones listed, 50% to 65% were seen once. Details on this clone: Its antigen is still unknown.

The CDR3 runs to 14 residues. The germline V gene encodes CDR1 MGHRA and CDR2 YSYEKL. Trimming took 3 bases from V and 7 from J; bases not matched to a gene: 5. Study-level findings and limits: The study put 150 to 200 TCR beta chains on its list as cytomegalovirus-associated.

This chain links TRBV4-1 with TRBJ2-7; 11 positions agree with TRBD1. The TCR was taken from a man in his thirties or forties in good health and CMV-seropositive. Sequences were obtained from PBMCs. CDR3 bases: TGCGCCAGCAGCCACGGACAGGGGGCTGGGGAGCAGTACTTC. This codes for CASSHGQGAGEQYF.